Presented here are 20 T cell receptor beta chains from one specimen sequenced in a study of CD4 T cells in relation to SARS-CoV-2 and coronaviruses. The antigens for these receptors are not known. Unexposed donor CD4+ T cells date from about 2010-2019, before the COVID-19 pandemic. After roughly ten days of culture, CD4+ T cells were isolated. TCRdb keeps only in-frame clones here, not all; method: immunoSEQ multiplex PCR. Here the sample spans 30,000 or so clones, roughly 78% being singletons. Sequencing used CD4+ T cells from PBMCs, cultured in vitro. These TCRs come from a human donor in good health.

The chain couples TRBV19 to TRBJ1-2; 8 positions agree with TRBD1. The CDR3 consists of 15 residues. The V and J ends lost 5 bases and 6 bases, in that order; junction bases with no gene match: 11. In germline, CDR1 is LNHDA, CDR2 SQIVND (reference sequence). The CDR3 here is CASSFLTGEGDGYTF. For the CDR3, the DNA is TGTGCCAGTAGTTTTCTGACAGGGGAGGGAGATGGCTACACCTTC.

V is TRBV5-1 and J is TRBJ2-7; the match to TRBD1 covers 7 bases. CDR3 length: 14 residues. Trimming removed 2 bases from V and 1 base from J; junction bases left unmatched: 3. Germline assignment: CDR1 SGHRS and CDR2 YFSETQ. The CDR3 region is CASSLGQVSYEQYF. The CDR3 DNA sequence: TGCGCCAGCAGCTTAGGACAGGTTTCCTACGAGCAGTACTTC. Based on the CDR3 plus reference TRBV5-1 and TRBJ2-7, the full variable domain is KAGVTQTPRYLIKTRGQQVTLSCSPISGHRSVSWYQQTPGQGLQFLFEYFSETQRNKGNFPGRFSGRQFSNSRSEMNVSTLELGDSALYLCASSLGQVSYEQYFGPGTRLTVT.

V and J are TRBV13 and TRBJ2-7; TRBD2 matches at 13 bases. Trimming removed 4 bases from V and 4 bases from J; junction bases left unmatched: 13. This CDR3 is 18 amino acids long. Germline V gene sequence: CDR1 PRHDT, CDR2 FYEKMQ (reference sequence). CDR3 residues: CASSSRTSGGRITYEQYF. The CDR3, as DNA: TGTGCCAGCAGCTCTAGGACTAGCGGGGGTAGAATAACGTACGAGCAGTACTTC.

This clone has just a few counts. The chain couples TRBV20-1 to TRBJ2-2; no firm D call. The V gene's germline CDR1 is DFQATT and CDR2 SNEGSKA (reference sequence). V lost 3 bases to trimming and J lost 4 bases, with 9 bases between them. The CDR3 runs to 13 residues. The CDR3, as DNA: TGCAGTGCTAGTCGGCCAAGCACCGGGGAGCTGTTTTTT. This translates into CSASRPSTGELFF.

The rearrangement joins TRBV7-9 to TRBJ2-1, with D possibly being TRBD1 (6 bases). The CDR3 extends over 14 amino acids. Trimming removed 5 bases at V and 4 bases at J, with 12 bases between. Germline V CDR1 and CDR2: SEHNR, FQNEAQ (reference sequence). CDR3 in amino acids: CASSPRTVYNEQFF. CDR3 nucleotide sequence: TGTGCCAGCAGCCCCCGGACAGTGTACAATGAGCAGTTCTTC.

This clone was detected only a few times. CDR3 amino acids: CASGGGPANTEAFF. In DNA form, the CDR3 reads TGTGCCAGCGGGGGCGGCCCCGCCAACACTGAAGCTTTCTTT. This sequence joins TRBV27 and TRBJ1-1; D is perhaps TRBD1 (6 bases). In germline, CDR1 is MNHEY, CDR2 SMNVEV (reference sequence). The CDR3 runs 14 residues. Trimming stripped 8 bases from V and 2 bases from J, with 15 bases between.

The CDR3 region is CSVVGRGSEKLFF. CDR3 DNA sequence: TGCAGCGTTGTGGGCAGGGGGTCTGAAAAACTGTTTTTT. The chain couples TRBV29-1 to TRBJ1-4; TRBD1 agrees at 7 bases. Trimming took 4 bases from V and 7 from J; bases not matched to a gene: 6. This CDR3 spans 13 amino acids. CDR1 is SQVTM and CDR2 is ANQGSEA in the germline V gene.

The chain is built from TRBV6-6 and TRBJ2-3; TRBD2 matches at 8 bases. Per the germline V gene, CDR1 is MNHNY and CDR2 is SVGAGI (reference sequence). V lost 7 bases to trimming and J lost 8 bases; unmatched junction nucleotides: 8. The CDR3 spans 13 residues. The CDR3 DNA reads as TGTGCCAGCACCACGGGGGGGGTAGGTACGCAGTATTTT. This encodes CASTTGGVGTQYF.

This chain connects TRBV7-2 to TRBJ2-1; D unresolved. Per germline, CDR1 SGHTA and CDR2 FQGNSA. The CDR3 covers 12 residues. Trimming took off 4 bases at V and 4 bases at J, with 5 bases between the two ends. CDR3 loop: CASSSRYNEQFF. The CDR3 bases are TGTGCCAGCAGCTCCCGATACAATGAGCAGTTCTTC.

This clone has more than one count but fewer than ten. This sequence joins TRBV7-2 and TRBJ2-2; 12 bases are a match to TRBD2. The CDR3 runs to 17 residues. Germline CDR1 is SGHTA and CDR2 is FQGNSA. The trim removed 2 bases at V and 5 bases at J, leaving 6 bases unmatched. The CDR3 DNA sequence: TGTGCCAGCAGCTTATTTGCTAGCGGGGGGGCGACCGGGGAGCTGTTTTTT. This codes for CASSLFASGGATGELFF.

V usage is TRBV2 and J usage is TRBJ2-5; D might be TRBD1 or TRBD2, each matching 5 bases. The CDR3 is 14 amino acids. Trimming removed 6 bases from V and 4 bases from J, with 15 bases in between. The germline CDR1 and CDR2 sequences are SNHLY and FYNNEI. As DNA, the CDR3 is TGTGCCAGCAGGTTGAGGGCAGGGAGAGAGACCCAGTACTTC. Amino acid sequence: CASRLRAGRETQYF.

J is TRBJ2-2 and V is TRBV4-2; either TRBD1 or TRBD2 may supply D (5 bases each). The CDR3 contains 18 residues. Germline V gives CDR1 LGHNA, CDR2 YNFKEQ. The germline V and J ends were trimmed by 1 base and 5 bases, with 20 bases remaining between them. Written as DNA, the CDR3 is TGTGCCAGCAGCCAAGGACCTCTTGGGGGAGTTTGGACCGGGGAGCTGTTTTTT. Its translation: CASSQGPLGGVWTGELFF.

The J gene is TRBJ2-1, the V gene TRBV11-2; 9 nucleotides agree with TRBD2. CDR1 and CDR2 from the germline V gene are SGHAT and FQNNGV. The CDR3 consists of 15 residues. J gave up 9 bases and V 3 bases, and 9 bases lay outside the gene matches. CDR3 loop: CASSLGTSSPFEQFF. The CDR3 DNA follows: TGTGCCAGCAGCTTGGGGACTAGCAGTCCGTTTGAGCAGTTCTTC.

J is TRBJ2-5 and V is TRBV20-1; D is undetermined. Germline values: CDR1 DFQATT, CDR2 SNEGSKA (reference sequence). V was pared by 3 bases and J by 1 base, with 3 bases between. The CDR3 sequence is 11 residues long. CDR3 loop: CSASAQETQYF. In DNA form, the CDR3 reads TGCAGTGCTAGTGCCCAAGAGACCCAGTACTTC.

V gene TRBV11-1 combines with J gene TRBJ2-3, with 9 bases matching TRBD2. Germline-derived CDR1 and CDR2 are SGHAT and FQDESV (reference sequence). V was pared by 1 base and J by 5 bases, with 4 bases of the junction left unmatched. The CDR3 consists of 15 residues. The CDR3 spells CASSLGLAEGDTQYF. DNA for the CDR3: TGTGCCAGCAGCTTAGGACTAGCGGAGGGAGATACGCAGTATTTT.

This clone was observed a few times. The gene calls are TRBV4-3 and TRBJ1-2, with D perhaps TRBD1 (5 bases). Between the trimmed V and J ends, which lost 5 bases and 2 bases, there was a span of 15 bases. The germline V gene encodes CDR1 LGHNA and CDR2 YSLEER. The CDR3 extends over 15 amino acids. The CDR3 DNA sequence: TGCGCCAGCAGCGAAAACCTAGGGGACAACTATGGCTACACCTTC. As protein: CASSENLGDNYGYTF.

The chain has TRBV4-3 and TRBJ2-1; 9 bases agree with TRBD2. J gave up 8 bases and V 4 bases, and 6 bases lay outside the gene matches. Looked up from germline, CDR1 is LGHNA and CDR2 is YSLEER. The CDR3 sequence is 14 residues long. The CDR3 protein is CASSPVAGAYEQFF. The CDR3 coding sequence is TGCGCCAGCAGCCCGGTAGCGGGAGCCTATGAGCAGTTCTTC.

This rearrangement joins TRBV6-4 to TRBJ2-1, with 9 bases matching TRBD2. V was pared by 4 bases and J by 3 bases, with 4 bases of the junction left unmatched. There are 15 residues in the CDR3. The germline V gene has CDR1 MRHNA and CDR2 SNTAGT. This CDR3 is CASSVFSGGYNEQFF. The CDR3, as DNA: TGTGCCAGCAGTGTATTTAGCGGGGGCTACAATGAGCAGTTCTTC.

J is TRBJ2-1 and V is TRBV11-2, with D possibly matching TRBD1 (5 bases). CDR3 length equals 12 residues. The V gene's germline CDR1 is SGHAT and CDR2 FQNNGV. V was trimmed by 5 bases and J by 8 bases, leaving 10 bases between them. This CDR3 reads CASSDSHYEQFF. The CDR3 nucleotides read TGTGCCAGCAGCGACAGCCACTATGAGCAGTTCTTC.

This clone turned up a few times. The chain recombines TRBV4-1 with TRBJ2-1; 8 bases line up with TRBD2. J gave up 1 base and V 7 bases, and 9 bases lay outside the gene matches. This CDR3 is built from 16 residues. Per the germline V gene, CDR1 is MGHRA and CDR2 is YSYEKL. This CDR3 is CASTLSGITSYNEQFF. CDR3 nucleotides: TGCGCCAGCACCCTTAGCGGGATAACGTCCTACAATGAGCAGTTCTTC.